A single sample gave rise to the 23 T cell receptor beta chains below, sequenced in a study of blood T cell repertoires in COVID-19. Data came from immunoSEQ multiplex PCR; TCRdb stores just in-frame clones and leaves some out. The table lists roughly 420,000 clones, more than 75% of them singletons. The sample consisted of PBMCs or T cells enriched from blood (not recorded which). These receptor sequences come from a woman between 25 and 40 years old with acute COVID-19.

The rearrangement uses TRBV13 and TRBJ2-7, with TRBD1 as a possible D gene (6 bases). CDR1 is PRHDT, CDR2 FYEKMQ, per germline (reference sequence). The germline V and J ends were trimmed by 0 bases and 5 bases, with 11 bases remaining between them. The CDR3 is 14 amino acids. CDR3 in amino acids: CASSLGVRGDEQYF. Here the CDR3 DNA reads TGTGCCAGCAGCTTAGGTGTCAGGGGAGACGAGCAGTACTTC.

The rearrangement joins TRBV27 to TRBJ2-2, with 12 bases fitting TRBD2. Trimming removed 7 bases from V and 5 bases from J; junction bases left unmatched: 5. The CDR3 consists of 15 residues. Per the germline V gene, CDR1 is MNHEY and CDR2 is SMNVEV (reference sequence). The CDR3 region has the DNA TGTGCCAGCATCATCGGGACTAGCGGGACCGGGGAGCTGTTTTTT. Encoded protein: CASIIGTSGTGELFF.

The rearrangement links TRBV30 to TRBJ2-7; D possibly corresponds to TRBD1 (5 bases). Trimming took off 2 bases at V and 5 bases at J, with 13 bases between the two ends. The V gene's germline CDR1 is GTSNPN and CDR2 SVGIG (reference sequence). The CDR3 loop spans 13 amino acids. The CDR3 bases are TGTGCCTGGAGTCAAGGCACAGGTAACGAGCAGTACTTC. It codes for CAWSQGTGNEQYF.

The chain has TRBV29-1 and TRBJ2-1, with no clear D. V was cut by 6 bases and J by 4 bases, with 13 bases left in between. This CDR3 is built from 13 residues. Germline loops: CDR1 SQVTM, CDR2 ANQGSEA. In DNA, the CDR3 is TGCAGCGTCGACACGCTCGGATACAATGAGCAGTTCTTC. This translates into CSVDTLGYNEQFF.

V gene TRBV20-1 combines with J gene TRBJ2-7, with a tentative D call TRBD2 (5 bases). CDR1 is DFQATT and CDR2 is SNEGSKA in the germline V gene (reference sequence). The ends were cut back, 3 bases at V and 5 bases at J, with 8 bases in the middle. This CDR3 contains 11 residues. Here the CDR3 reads CSASFGDEQYF. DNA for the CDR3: TGCAGTGCTAGTTTCGGGGACGAGCAGTACTTC.

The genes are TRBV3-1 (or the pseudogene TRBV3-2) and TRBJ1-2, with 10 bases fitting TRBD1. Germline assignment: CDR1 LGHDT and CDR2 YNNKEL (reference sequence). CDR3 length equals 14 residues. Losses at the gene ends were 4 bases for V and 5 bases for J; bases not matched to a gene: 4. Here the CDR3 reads CASSRGQGNYGYTF. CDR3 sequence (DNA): TGTGCCAGCAGCCGGGGACAGGGGAATTATGGCTACACCTTC.

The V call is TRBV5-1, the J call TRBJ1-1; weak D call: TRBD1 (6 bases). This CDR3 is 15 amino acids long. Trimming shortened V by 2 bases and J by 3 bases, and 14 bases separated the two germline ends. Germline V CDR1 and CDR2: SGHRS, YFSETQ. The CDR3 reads CASSFGGGAYTEAFF. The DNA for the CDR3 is TGCGCCAGCAGCTTCGGTGGGGGGGCTTACACTGAAGCTTTCTTT.

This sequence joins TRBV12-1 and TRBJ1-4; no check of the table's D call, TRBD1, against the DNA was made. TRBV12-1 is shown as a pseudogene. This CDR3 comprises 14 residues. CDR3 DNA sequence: TGTGCCACACCTGGACAGGGACCTAATGAAAAACTGTTTTTT. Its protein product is CATPGQGPNEKLFF.

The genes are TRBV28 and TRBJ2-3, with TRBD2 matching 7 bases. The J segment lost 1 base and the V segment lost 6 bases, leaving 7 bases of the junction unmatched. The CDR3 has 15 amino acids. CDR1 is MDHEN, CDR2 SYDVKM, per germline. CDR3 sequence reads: CASRSPSGGTDTQYF. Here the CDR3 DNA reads TGTGCCAGCAGATCCCCTAGCGGAGGCACAGATACGCAGTATTTT.

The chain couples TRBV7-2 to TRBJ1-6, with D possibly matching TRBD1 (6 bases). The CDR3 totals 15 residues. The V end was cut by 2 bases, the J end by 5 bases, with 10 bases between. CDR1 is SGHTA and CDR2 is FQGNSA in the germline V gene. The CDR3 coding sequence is TGTGCCAGCAGCTTAAGGCAGGGGAATAATTCACCCCTCCACTTT. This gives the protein CASSLRQGNNSPLHF.

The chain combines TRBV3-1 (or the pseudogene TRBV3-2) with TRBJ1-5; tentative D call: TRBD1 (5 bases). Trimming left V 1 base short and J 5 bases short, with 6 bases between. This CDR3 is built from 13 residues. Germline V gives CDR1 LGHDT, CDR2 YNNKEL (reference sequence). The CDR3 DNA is TGTGCCAGCAGCCAAGGGGGGGATCAGCCCCAGCATTTT. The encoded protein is CASSQGGDQPQHF.

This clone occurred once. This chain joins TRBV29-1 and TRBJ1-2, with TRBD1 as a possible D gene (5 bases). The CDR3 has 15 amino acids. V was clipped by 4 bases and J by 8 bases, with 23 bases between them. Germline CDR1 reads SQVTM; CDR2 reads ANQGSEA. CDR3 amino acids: CSVVAGSTMGDGYTF. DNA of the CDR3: TGCAGCGTTGTAGCGGGCAGTACCATGGGGGACGGCTACACCTTC.

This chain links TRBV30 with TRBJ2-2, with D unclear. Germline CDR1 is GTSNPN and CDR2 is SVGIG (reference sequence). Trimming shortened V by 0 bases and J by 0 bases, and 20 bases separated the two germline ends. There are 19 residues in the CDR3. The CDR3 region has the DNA TGTGCCTGGAGTGTACTATCTGCGACGTCTGCCGCGAACACCGGGGAGCTGTTTTTT. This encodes CAWSVLSATSAANTGELFF.

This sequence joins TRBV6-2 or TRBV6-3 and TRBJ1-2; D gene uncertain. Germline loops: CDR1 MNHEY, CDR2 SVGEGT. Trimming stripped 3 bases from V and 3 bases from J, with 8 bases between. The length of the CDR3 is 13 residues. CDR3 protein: CASSYRQDYGYTF. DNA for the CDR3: TGTGCCAGCAGTTATCGGCAGGACTATGGCTACACCTTC.

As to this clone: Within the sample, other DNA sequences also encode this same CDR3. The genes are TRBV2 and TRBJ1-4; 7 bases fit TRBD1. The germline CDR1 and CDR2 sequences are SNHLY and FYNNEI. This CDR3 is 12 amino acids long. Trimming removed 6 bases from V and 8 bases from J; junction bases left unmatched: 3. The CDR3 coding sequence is TGTGCCAGCAGGGGGGACAGCGAAAAACTGTTTTTT. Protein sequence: CASRGDSEKLFF.

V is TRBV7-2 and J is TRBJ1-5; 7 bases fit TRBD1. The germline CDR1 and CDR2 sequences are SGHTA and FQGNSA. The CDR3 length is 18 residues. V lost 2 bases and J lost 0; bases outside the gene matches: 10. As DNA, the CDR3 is TGTGCCAGCAGCTTAACGAGCTCAGGGGGGTATAGCAATCAGCCCCAGCATTTT. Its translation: CASSLTSSGGYSNQPQHF.

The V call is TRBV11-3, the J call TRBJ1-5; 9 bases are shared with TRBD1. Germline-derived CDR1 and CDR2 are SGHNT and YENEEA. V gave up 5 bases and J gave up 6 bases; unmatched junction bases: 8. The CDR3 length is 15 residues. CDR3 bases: TGTGCCAGCAGCGTCCGGGACAGGGAGCGTCAGCCCCAGCATTTT. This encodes CASSVRDRERQPQHF.

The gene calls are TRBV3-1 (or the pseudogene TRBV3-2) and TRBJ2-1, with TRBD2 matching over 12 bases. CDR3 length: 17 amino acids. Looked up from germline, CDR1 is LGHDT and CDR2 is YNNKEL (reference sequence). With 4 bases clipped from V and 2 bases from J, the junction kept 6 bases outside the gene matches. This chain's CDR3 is CASSLTSGGFTYNEQFF. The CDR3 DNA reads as TGTGCCAGCAGCCTGACTAGCGGGGGCTTTACCTACAATGAGCAGTTCTTC.

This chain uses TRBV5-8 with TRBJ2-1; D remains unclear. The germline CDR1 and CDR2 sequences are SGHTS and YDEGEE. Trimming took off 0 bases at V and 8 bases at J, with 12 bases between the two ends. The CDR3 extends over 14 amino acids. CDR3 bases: TGTGCCAGCAGCTTGGCCCTGTGGGCCGATGAGCAGTTCTTC. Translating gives CASSLALWADEQFF.

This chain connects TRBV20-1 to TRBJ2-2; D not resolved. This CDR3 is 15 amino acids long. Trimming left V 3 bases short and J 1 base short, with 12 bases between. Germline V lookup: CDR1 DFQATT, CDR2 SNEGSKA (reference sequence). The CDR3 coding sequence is TGCAGTGCTAGTTTTAAGCGTAGGAACACCGGGGAGCTGTTTTTT. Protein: CSASFKRRNTGELFF.

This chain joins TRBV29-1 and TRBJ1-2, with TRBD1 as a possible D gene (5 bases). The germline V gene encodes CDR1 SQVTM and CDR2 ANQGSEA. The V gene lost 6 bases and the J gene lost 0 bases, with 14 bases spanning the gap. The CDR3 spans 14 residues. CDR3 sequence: CSVPGTAANYGYTF. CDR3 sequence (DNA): TGCAGCGTCCCTGGGACTGCGGCTAACTATGGCTACACCTTC.

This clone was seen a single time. In nucleotides, the CDR3 is TGCGCCAGCAAGAGCGGGGTAGGTACTGAAGCTTTCTTT. Its protein is CASKSGVGTEAFF. The genes are TRBV5-1 and TRBJ1-1; no definite D call. CDR3 length: 13 amino acids. The V gene's germline CDR1 is SGHRS and CDR2 YFSETQ. V was shortened by 6 bases and J by 5 bases, with 14 bases between the two germline ends. Supplemented by reference TRBV5-1 and TRBJ1-1, the full variable domain reads KAGVTQTPRYLIKTRGQQVTLSCSPISGHRSVSWYQQTPGQGLQFLFEYFSETQRNKGNFPGRFSGRQFSNSRSEMNVSTLELGDSALYLCASKSGVGTEAFFGQGTRLTVV.

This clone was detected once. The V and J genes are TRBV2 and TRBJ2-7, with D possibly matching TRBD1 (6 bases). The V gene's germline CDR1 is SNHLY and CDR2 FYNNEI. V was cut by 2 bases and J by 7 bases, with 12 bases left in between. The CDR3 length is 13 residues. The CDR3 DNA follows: TGTGCCAGCAGTGAATTTACAGGGTGGGAGCAGTACTTC. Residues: CASSEFTGWEQYF.